What follows are 27 T cell receptor beta chains derived from one specimen sequenced in a study of regulatory T cells in long-lasting Graves disease. Both iRepertoire HTBI primers and Arm-PCR of CDR3 regions were used to build the TCR beta libraries. TCRdb reprocessed the multiplex PCR reads via MiXCR and lists one record per CDR3 protein. The repertoire holds hundreds of thousands of distinct CDR3 sequences, with roughly 17% as singletons. Time point here: newly diagnosed GD, antithyroid drugs for less than 3 months. Following extraction of RNA from PBMCs, that RNA was used to make the TCR library. This same sample was also taken into another study, of T cells in Graves' hyperthyroidism and ophthalmopathy.

The material sequenced was peripheral blood mononuclear cells (PBMCs), taken at new diagnosis, from a patient treated with antithyroid drugs. These receptors originate from a woman aged 25 to 45 with Graves disease.

The chain employs TRBV28 and TRBJ1-2, with D possibly being TRBD1 (5 bases). The CDR3 spans 15 residues. V was cut by 5 bases and J by 5 bases, with 18 bases left in between. Germline assignment: CDR1 MDHEN and CDR2 SYDVKM. CDR3 nucleotides: TGTGCCAGCAGTAACAGGTCTGCCCTTTTTTATGGCTACACCTTC. This encodes CASSNRSALFYGYTF.

Ten or more counts support this clonotype. This chain's CDR3 is CASSPSIGQGANYGYTF. The CDR3 coding sequence is TGTGCCAGCTCACCATCTATCGGGCAGGGGGCTAACTATGGCTACACCTTC. The V and J genes are TRBV18 and TRBJ1-2; 7 positions match TRBD1. This CDR3 comprises 17 residues. Germline CDR1 reads KGHSH; CDR2 reads LQKENI. V lost 2 bases to trimming and J lost 0 bases; unmatched junction nucleotides: 9.

This clonotype was seen a few times. The rearrangement uses TRBV28 and TRBJ2-7; no clear D. Germline loops: CDR1 MDHEN, CDR2 SYDVKM. The CDR3 has 11 amino acids. Trimming removed 8 bases from V and 1 base from J, with 6 bases in between. CDR3: CASQVSYEQYF. CDR3 DNA sequence: TGTGCCAGCCAGGTATCCTACGAGCAGTACTTC.

This clonotype was seen once. This probably arose from a read error, given a far larger clone one base away. The rearrangement links TRBV10-3 to TRBJ2-1; no definite D call. V was cut by 0 bases and J by 10 bases, with 13 bases left in between. The germline V gene has CDR1 ENHRY and CDR2 SYGVKD. The CDR3 is 14 amino acids. CDR3 nucleotides: TGTGCCATCAGTGAGTCGACGCAAGCCTACGAGCAGTTCTTC. It yields the protein CAISESTQAYEQFF.

This clonotype was detected many times. This chain uses TRBV29-1 with TRBJ2-7, with D maybe TRBD2 (6 bases). The V end lost 0 bases, the J end lost 4 bases, and 16 bases lay between the germline ends. The CDR3 totals 15 residues. Germline values: CDR1 SQVTM, CDR2 ANQGSEA. The CDR3 loop is CSVEDQRRGRYEQYF. Here the CDR3 DNA reads TGCAGCGTTGAAGATCAGAGGAGGGGAAGGTACGAGCAGTACTTC.

This clonotype was counted between two and nine times. The CDR3 protein is CASTPRGDRIYGYTF. DNA of the CDR3: TGTGCCAGCACTCCCCGTGGTGACCGAATCTATGGCTACACCTTC. This chain uses TRBV27 with TRBJ1-2; no firm D call. This CDR3 is 15 amino acids long. Germline CDR1 reads MNHEY; CDR2 reads SMNVEV (reference sequence). Trimming pared 7 bases from V and 4 bases from J, leaving 19 bases between.

This clonotype appeared many times. The chain carries TRBV20-1 and TRBJ1-4; a weak D match, TRBD1 (5 bases). The germline V and J ends were trimmed by 6 bases and 0 bases, with 11 bases remaining between them. The germline gives CDR1 DFQATT, CDR2 SNEGSKA (reference sequence). CDR3 size: 14 residues. DNA of the CDR3: TGCAGTGCCGGACAATTTCCAACTAATGAAAAACTGTTTTTT. Translated, it gives CSAGQFPTNEKLFF.

This clonotype appeared many times. DNA of the CDR3: TGCAGTGCTTCGACGACAGGAACCTACGAGCAGTACTTC. It translates to CSASTTGTYEQYF. The chain uses TRBV20-1 and TRBJ2-7; D is possibly TRBD1 (6 bases). Germline assignment: CDR1 DFQATT and CDR2 SNEGSKA (reference sequence). Trimming left V 5 bases short and J 2 bases short, with 13 bases between. CDR3 length: 13 residues.

The CDR3 nucleotides read TGTGCCAGCAGCGTCCTCGGGACTCTCGGGATGGCGACTGAGCAGTTCTTC. This gives the protein CASSVLGTLGMATEQFF. The rearrangement links TRBV9 to TRBJ2-1; tentative D call: TRBD2 (6 bases). Trimming took 2 bases from V and 9 from J, leaving 24 bases between them. CDR1 is SGDLS, CDR2 YYNGEE, per germline. The CDR3 covers 17 residues.

This clonotype has ten or more counts. This chain joins TRBV6-1 and TRBJ2-3, with TRBD2 identical over 13 bases. This CDR3 is 19 amino acids long. CDR1 is MNHNS and CDR2 is SASEGT in the germline V gene. J lost 3 bases, V lost 5 bases, and 14 bases had no gene match. The CDR3 loop is CASSHLLWTSGRRTDTQYF. DNA of the CDR3: TGTGCCAGCAGTCACCTTCTTTGGACTAGCGGGAGAAGGACAGATACGCAGTATTTT.

V gene TRBV10-3 combines with J gene TRBJ2-2; D call uncertain. The CDR3 totals 12 residues. V dropped 5 bases and J dropped 8 bases, with 9 bases sitting between them. Germline V CDR1 and CDR2: ENHRY, SYGVKD. The CDR3 DNA follows: TGTGCCATCAGTTATCACGAGGGGGAGCTGTTTTTT. Its protein product is CAISYHEGELFF.

This clonotype was counted only a few times. Possible read error: a much larger clone is one base away. This rearrangement joins TRBV15 to TRBJ2-7; maybe TRBD2 (5 bases). V gave up 3 bases and J gave up 2 bases, with 14 bases separating them. Germline V gene lookup returns CDR1 LNHNV and CDR2 YYDKDF (reference sequence). The CDR3 sequence is 15 residues long. The CDR3 loop reads CATSSDPGGTYEQYF. The CDR3 nucleotides are TGTGCCACCAGCAGCGATCCAGGAGGTACCTACGAGCAGTACTTC.

This clonotype showed up many times. At one boundary the junction diverges from the germline segment, which might be a read error. This chain's CDR3 is CASSLGATNEKLFF. The CDR3 coding sequence is TGTGCCAGCAGTTTGGGGGCAACTAATGAAAAACTGTTTTTT. This rearrangement joins TRBV5-1 to TRBJ1-4, with D possibly being TRBD1 (5 bases). CDR1 and CDR2 from the germline V gene are SGHRS and YFSETQ. The CDR3 has 14 residues.

This clonotype has a handful of counts. This chain connects TRBV20-1 to TRBJ2-3; 8 positions match TRBD2. CDR1 is DFQATT and CDR2 is SNEGSKA in the germline V gene (reference sequence). This CDR3 is built from 14 residues. The V gene end was trimmed by 4 bases and the J gene end by 4 bases; junction bases not matched to a gene: 7. The CDR3 sequence: CSAIHSGTSDTQYF. The CDR3 nucleotides are TGCAGTGCTATCCATAGCGGGACCTCAGATACGCAGTATTTT.

This clonotype occurred many times. The V call is TRBV27, the J call TRBJ2-7, with TRBD1 identical over 12 bases. The trim removed 7 bases at V and 3 bases at J, leaving 7 bases unmatched. Germline-derived CDR1 and CDR2 are MNHEY and SMNVEV (reference sequence). There are 15 residues in the CDR3. The CDR3 nucleotides read TGTGCCAGCAACCCCGGGACAGGGGGCAACTACGAGCAGTACTTC. Amino acid sequence: CASNPGTGGNYEQYF.

This clonotype was counted many times. The CDR3 protein is CASTRLAGTGELFF. The CDR3 region has the DNA TGTGCCAGCACCCGACTAGCGGGGACCGGGGAGCTGTTTTTT. The rearrangement links TRBV28 to TRBJ2-2; 11 nucleotides match TRBD2. With V trimmed by 7 bases and J by 5 bases, 3 bases remained unmatched. In germline, CDR1 is MDHEN, CDR2 SYDVKM. CDR3 length: 14 amino acids.

This clonotype was counted at least ten times. This chain connects TRBV6-5 to TRBJ2-7; TRBD2 is a possible D gene (6 bases). Trimming left V 2 bases short and J 3 bases short, with 14 bases between. The CDR3 runs to 15 residues. CDR1 is MNHEY and CDR2 is SVGAGI in the germline V gene. In DNA form, the CDR3 reads TGTGCCAGCAGTTACACGTACCGGGACTTCTACGAGCAGTACTTC. This sequence encodes CASSYTYRDFYEQYF.

This clonotype was counted many times. The chain employs TRBV7-6 and TRBJ2-3; D possibly corresponds to TRBD2 (5 bases). Germline V gene data show CDR1 as SGHVS and CDR2 as FNYEAQ. The CDR3 has 13 amino acids. Trimming cost V 4 bases and J 4 bases, with 9 bases left between them. The CDR3 DNA reads as TGTGCCAGCAGCTGGGCGGAGGCAGATACGCAGTATTTT. It encodes CASSWAEADTQYF.

This clonotype was recorded at least ten times. The chain has TRBV27 and TRBJ2-1; perhaps TRBD2 as D (6 bases). The germline CDR1 and CDR2 sequences are MNHEY and SMNVEV (reference sequence). V lost 2 bases and J lost 10, with 9 bases in between. CDR3 length: 12 residues. The CDR3 nucleotides read TGTGCCAGCAGTTTAGCGGGATCCGAGCAGTTCTTC. Encoded protein: CASSLAGSEQFF.

This clonotype has ten or more counts. The V call is TRBV28, the J call TRBJ2-7; TRBD1 aligns across 8 bases. CDR3 size: 15 residues. The ends lost 6 bases at V and 5 bases at J; junction bases unmatched: 12. CDR1 and CDR2 from the germline V gene are MDHEN and SYDVKM. In nucleotides, the CDR3 is TGTGCCAGCAGCCCGACAGGGGTGAAGGTTGACGAGCAGTACTTC. Its protein is CASSPTGVKVDEQYF.

This clonotype was counted many times. The chain carries TRBV7-9 and TRBJ2-5; 9 bases align to TRBD1. The V gene end was trimmed by 4 bases and the J gene end by 4 bases; junction bases not matched to a gene: 10. Germline assignment: CDR1 SEHNR and CDR2 FQNEAQ (reference sequence). This CDR3 comprises 16 residues. The CDR3 DNA follows: TGTGCCAGCAGCTCCGCCGGGACAGGGTTCCGAGAGACCCAGTACTTC. Its protein product is CASSSAGTGFRETQYF.

The chain couples TRBV4-2 to TRBJ2-1, with a possible D match to TRBD2 (6 bases). In germline, CDR1 is LGHNA, CDR2 YNFKEQ. The CDR3 is 16 amino acids. With 0 bases removed from V and 4 bases from J, the gap between germline ends came to 13 bases. The CDR3 loop reads CASSQEASELYNEQFF. The CDR3 DNA reads TGTGCCAGCAGCCAAGAAGCTAGCGAGCTTTACAATGAGCAGTTCTTC.

This clonotype was detected ten times or more. This chain connects TRBV18 to TRBJ2-2; TRBD2 aligns across 7 bases. Germline CDR1 and CDR2: KGHSH and LQKENI. This CDR3 is 15 amino acids long. The junction had 7 bases not matched to a gene; V was cut back by 2 bases and J by 7 bases. CDR3 residues: CASSPGEGRIGELFF. DNA of the CDR3: TGTGCCAGCTCACCAGGGGAGGGGCGCATCGGGGAGCTGTTTTTT.

A remark on this clonotype: This clone may be a read error of a much larger clone one base away. The chain couples TRBV20-1 to TRBJ2-1, with a weak D call TRBD2 (6 bases). CDR1 and CDR2 from the germline V gene are DFQATT and SNEGSKA (reference sequence). V was shortened by 0 bases and J by 10 bases, with 28 bases between the two germline ends. The length of the CDR3 is 18 residues. The CDR3 here is CSARDKDGRRALTYEQFF. In nucleotides, the CDR3 is TGCAGTGCTAGAGATAAAGATGGGAGGCGCGCTTTGACCTACGAGCAGTTCTTC.

This clonotype was seen only a few times. This rearrangement joins TRBV5-1 to TRBJ2-7, with 7 positions matching TRBD2. Germline V gives CDR1 SGHRS, CDR2 YFSETQ. Trimming took 2 bases from V and 6 from J; bases not matched to a gene: 5. CDR3 length: 13 residues. The CDR3 is CASSFRAGVEQYF. The CDR3 DNA reads TGCGCCAGCAGCTTCCGGGCGGGGGTCGAGCAGTACTTC.

Ten or more counts support this clonotype. The chain carries TRBV18 and TRBJ2-3, with 10 bases that match TRBD2. The trim removed 2 bases at V and 6 bases at J, leaving 8 bases unmatched. Germline CDR1 is KGHSH and CDR2 is LQKENI. This CDR3 comprises 16 residues. Here the CDR3 reads CASSPWTSGLEDTQYF. Here the CDR3 DNA reads TGTGCCAGCTCACCATGGACTAGCGGCCTGGAGGATACGCAGTATTTT.

V is TRBV20-1 and J is TRBJ2-5, with D tentatively TRBD2 (6 bases). V gave up 3 bases and J gave up 5 bases, with 22 bases separating them. This CDR3 has 16 residues. Germline V gene lookup returns CDR1 DFQATT and CDR2 SNEGSKA (reference sequence). Here the CDR3 reads CSASEDWTTMGETQYF. The CDR3 region has the DNA TGCAGTGCTAGTGAAGATTGGACTACGATGGGGGAGACCCAGTACTTC.